The following is a T cell receptor (beta chain) sequence with its context. This entry belongs to a study of cytomegalovirus exposure and HLA in healthy donors. The CDR3 consists of 13 residues. Per germline, CDR1 MDHEN and CDR2 SYDVKM. V lost 8 bases, J lost 4 bases, and 13 bases lay in between. PCR used 60 Vbeta primers and 13 Jbeta primers. Data came from immunoSEQ multiplex PCR; TCRdb stores just in-frame clones and leaves some out. Among about 98,000 clones, roughly three quarters were seen once, and the ten largest hold 8% to 10%. This receptor was taken from a male donor in good health and CMV-seropositive. Sequenced sample: PBMCs. The rearrangement uses TRBV28 and TRBJ2-3; weak D call: TRBD2 (6 bases). CDR3 DNA: TGTGCCAGCGGGGGGTTTCGGGCAGATACGCAGTATTTT. Encoded protein: CASGGFRADTQYF.